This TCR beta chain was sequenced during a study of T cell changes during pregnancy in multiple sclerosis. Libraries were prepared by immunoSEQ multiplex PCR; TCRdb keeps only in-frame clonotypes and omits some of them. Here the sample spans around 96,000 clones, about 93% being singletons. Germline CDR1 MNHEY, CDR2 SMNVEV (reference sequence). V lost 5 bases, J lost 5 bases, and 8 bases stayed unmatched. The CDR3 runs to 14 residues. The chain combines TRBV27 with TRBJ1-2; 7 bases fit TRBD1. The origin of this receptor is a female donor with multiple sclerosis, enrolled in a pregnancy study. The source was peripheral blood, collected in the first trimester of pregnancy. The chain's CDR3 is CASSLQQGKYGYTF. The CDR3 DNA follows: TGTGCCAGCAGTCTACAACAGGGGAAGTATGGCTACACCTTC.